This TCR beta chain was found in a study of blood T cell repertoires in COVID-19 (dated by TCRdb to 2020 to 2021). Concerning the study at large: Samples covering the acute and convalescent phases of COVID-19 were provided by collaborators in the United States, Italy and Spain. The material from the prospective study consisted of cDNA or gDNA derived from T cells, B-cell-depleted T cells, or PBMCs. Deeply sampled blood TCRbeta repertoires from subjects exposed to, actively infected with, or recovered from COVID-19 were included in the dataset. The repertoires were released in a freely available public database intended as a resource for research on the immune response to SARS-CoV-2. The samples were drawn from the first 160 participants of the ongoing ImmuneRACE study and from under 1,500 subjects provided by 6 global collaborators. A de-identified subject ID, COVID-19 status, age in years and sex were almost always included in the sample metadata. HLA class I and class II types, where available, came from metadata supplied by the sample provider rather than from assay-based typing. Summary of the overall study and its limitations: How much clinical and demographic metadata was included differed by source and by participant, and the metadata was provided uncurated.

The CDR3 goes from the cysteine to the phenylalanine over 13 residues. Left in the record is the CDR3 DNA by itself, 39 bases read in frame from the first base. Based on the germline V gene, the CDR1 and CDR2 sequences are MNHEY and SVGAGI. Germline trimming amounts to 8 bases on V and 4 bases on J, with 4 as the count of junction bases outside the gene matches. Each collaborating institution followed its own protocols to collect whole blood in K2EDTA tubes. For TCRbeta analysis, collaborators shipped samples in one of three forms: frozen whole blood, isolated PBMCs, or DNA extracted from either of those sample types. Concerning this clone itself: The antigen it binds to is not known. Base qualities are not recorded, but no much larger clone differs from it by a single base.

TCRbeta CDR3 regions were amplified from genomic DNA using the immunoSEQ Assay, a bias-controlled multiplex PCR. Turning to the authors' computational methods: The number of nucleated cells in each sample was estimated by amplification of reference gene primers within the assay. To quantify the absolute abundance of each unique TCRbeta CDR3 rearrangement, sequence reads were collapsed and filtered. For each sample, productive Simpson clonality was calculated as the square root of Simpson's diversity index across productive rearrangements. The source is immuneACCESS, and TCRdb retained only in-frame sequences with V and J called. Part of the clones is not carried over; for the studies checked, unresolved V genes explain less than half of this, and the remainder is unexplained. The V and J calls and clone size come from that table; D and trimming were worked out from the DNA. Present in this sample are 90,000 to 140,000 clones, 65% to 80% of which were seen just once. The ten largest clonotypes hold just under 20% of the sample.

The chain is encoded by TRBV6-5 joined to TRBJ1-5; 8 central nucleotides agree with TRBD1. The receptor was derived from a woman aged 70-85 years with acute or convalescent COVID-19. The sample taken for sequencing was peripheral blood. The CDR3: CASGWTGNQPQHF. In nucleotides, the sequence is TGTGCCAGCGGTTGGACAGGGAATCAGCCCCAGCATTTT.